This TCR beta chain comes out of a study of blood T cell repertoires in COVID-19. Study at large: Researchers got acute and convalescent COVID-19 samples from the United States, Italy and Spain. Sources were T cells, B-cell-depleted T cells, or PBMCs; the material itself was cDNA or gDNA.

With 4 bases clipped from V and 6 bases from J, the junction kept 6 bases outside the gene matches. CDR1 MNHEY and CDR2 SVGEGT come from the germline V gene. This CDR3 has 14 amino acids. Authors' methods: Cell counts per sample came from amplifying reference gene primers. The assay was immunoSEQ multiplex PCR, and TCRdb's table has in-frame clones only and misses some. Clone size and the V and J calls come from that table; the DNA yielded D and trimming. Of roughly 670,000 clones in the sample, approximately 90% were seen once. The TCR comes from a woman between 18 and 30 years old with acute or convalescent COVID-19. The material sequenced was peripheral blood. This chain joins TRBV6-2 or TRBV6-3 and TRBJ2-7, with TRBD2 matching 10 bases. CDR3 sequence (DNA): TGTGCCAGCAGTTCACCGGGACTAGCGTTCGAGCAGTACTTC. As protein: CASSSPGLAFEQYF.